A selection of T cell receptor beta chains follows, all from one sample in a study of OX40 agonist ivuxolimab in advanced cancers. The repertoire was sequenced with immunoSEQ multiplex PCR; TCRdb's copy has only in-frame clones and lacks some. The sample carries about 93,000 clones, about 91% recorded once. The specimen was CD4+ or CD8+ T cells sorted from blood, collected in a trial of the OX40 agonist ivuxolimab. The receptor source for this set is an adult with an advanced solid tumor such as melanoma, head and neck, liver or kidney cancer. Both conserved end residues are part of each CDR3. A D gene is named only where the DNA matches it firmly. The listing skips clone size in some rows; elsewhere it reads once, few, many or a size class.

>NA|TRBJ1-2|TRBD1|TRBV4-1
TGCGCCAGCAGCTTCCCAAGGACAGGGGATTATGGCTACACCTTC
CASSFPRTGDYGYTF
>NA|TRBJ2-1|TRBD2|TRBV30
TGTGCCTGGAGTCGGGGGGACTACAATGAGCAGTTCTTC
CAWSRGDYNEQFF
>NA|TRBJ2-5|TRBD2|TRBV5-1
TGCGCCAGCAGCACCTGGGGGACTACCACACAAGAGACCCAGTACTTC
CASSTWGTTTQETQYF
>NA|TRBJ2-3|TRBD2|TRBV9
TGTGCCAGCAGCCGGACTAGCGGGAACACAGATACGCAGTATTTT
CASSRTSGNTDTQYF
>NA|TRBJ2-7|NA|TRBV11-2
TGTGCCAGCAGCATAAGCTTACAGAGCTCCTACGAGCAGTACTTC
CASSISLQSSYEQYF
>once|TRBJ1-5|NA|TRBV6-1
TGTGCCAGCACCCCCGGAGTCACCAGCAATCAGCCCCAGCATTTT
CASTPGVTSNQPQHF
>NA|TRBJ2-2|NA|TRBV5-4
TGTGCCAGCAGCCGCACCAGCTTAAACACCGGGGAGCTGTTTTTT
CASSRTSLNTGELFF
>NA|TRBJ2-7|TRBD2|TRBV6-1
TGTGCCAGCAATCCGACTAGCGGGAGTCTCGGTCTGTACTTC
CASNPTSGSLGLYF
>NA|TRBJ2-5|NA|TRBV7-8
TGTGCCAGCAGCCCACGATTACTGACTAAGAAAGAGACCCAGTACTTC
CASSPRLLTKKETQYF
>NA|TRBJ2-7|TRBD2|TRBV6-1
TGTGCCAGCAGTGGGGGACTAGCGGGACGCTCCTACGAGCAGTACTTC
CASSGGLAGRSYEQYF
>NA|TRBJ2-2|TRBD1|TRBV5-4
TGTGCCAGCAGCTCGGGACAGGGGAGTGGGGAGCTGTTTTTT
CASSSGQGSGELFF
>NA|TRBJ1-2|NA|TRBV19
TGTGCCAGTAGCAGGGACAATAATAACTATGGCTACACCTTC
CASSRDNNNYGYTF
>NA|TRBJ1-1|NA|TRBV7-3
TGTGCCAGCAGCTTAAGTTCAGGGAGCTTGTTAGCTTTCTTT
CASSLSSGSLLAFF
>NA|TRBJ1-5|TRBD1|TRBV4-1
TGCGCCAGCAGCCAGGCCCAGGGGGGCAGCAATCAGCCCCAGCATTTT
CASSQAQGGSNQPQHF
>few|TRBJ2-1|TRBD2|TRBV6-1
TGTGCCAGCATTCGATTCGCGGGGGATGAGCAGTTCTTC
CASIRFAGDEQFF
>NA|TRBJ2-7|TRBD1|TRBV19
TGTGCCAGTAGGCCCACGGGACAGGGCTCCGGGGACGAGCAGTACTTC
CASRPTGQGSGDEQYF
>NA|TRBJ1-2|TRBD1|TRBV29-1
TGCAGCGTTGAGGTTACAGGGGGCGTTGGCTACACCTTC
CSVEVTGGVGYTF
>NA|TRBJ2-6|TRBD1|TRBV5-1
TGCGCCAGCAGCTTGGATACAGGGGGCTCTGGGGCCAACGTCCTGACTTTC
CASSLDTGGSGANVLTF
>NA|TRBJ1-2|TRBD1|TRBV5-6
TGTGCCAGCAGCTCCGCGGGCAGGGGGCAAGACTATGGCTACACCTTC
CASSSAGRGQDYGYTF
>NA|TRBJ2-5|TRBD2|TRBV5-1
TGCGCCAGCAGCAGGGAGAGGGTAGCGGGAGAATACCAAGAGACCCAGTACTTC
CASSRERVAGEYQETQYF
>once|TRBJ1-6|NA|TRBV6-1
TGTGCCAGCAACCTAAATTCACCCCTCCACTTT
CASNLNSPLHF
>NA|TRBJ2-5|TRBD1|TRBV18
TGTGCCAGCTCACCACAAACGACAGGGACAGAGACCCAGTACTTC
CASSPQTTGTETQYF
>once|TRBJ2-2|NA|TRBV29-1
TGCAGCGTCAAGGGCGGGACGAACACCGGGGAGCTGTTTTTT
CSVKGGTNTGELFF
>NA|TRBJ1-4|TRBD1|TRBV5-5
TGTGCCAGCAGCTCCTACAGGGGAGGGGAAAAACTGTTTTTT
CASSSYRGGEKLFF